This T cell receptor beta chain was retrieved from a study of T cells after yellow fever vaccination. Study results and limitations: One caveat is that FACS-sorted repertoires could contain abundant clonotypes contaminating from the bulk population.

MiXCR, applied by TCRdb to the 5' RACE reads, yields one record per CDR3 protein. The table lists 150,000 to 200,000 distinct CDR3 sequences, around 9% of them singletons, with roughly a third in the top ten. V was cut by 4 bases and J by 1 base, with 16 bases left in between. The CDR3 covers 17 residues. Germline assignment: CDR1 SGHVS and CDR2 FQNEAQ. Only a few counts were recorded for this clonotype. The antigen is undetermined. The chain combines TRBV7-8 with TRBJ2-2; D unclear. The receptor was derived from a man aged 18 to 29 who received the YFV17D yellow fever vaccine. The sequencing used CD8+ T cells sorted from PBMCs, collected 45 days after the yellow fever booster vaccination. The CDR3 here is CASSYPSDSGNTGELFF. DNA for the CDR3: TGTGCCAGCAGCTACCCCTCAGACTCGGGGAACACCGGGGAGCTGTTTTTT.